This entry lists 25 T cell receptor beta chains sequenced from one sample in a study of shared clonotypes between healthy human individuals. Assay used: immunoSEQ multiplex PCR; TCRdb lists only in-frame clones, some missing. The sample holds millions of clones, roughly 94% seen once. Naive CD8 cells, CD45RO-negative and positively selected for CCR7, excluded terminally differentiated effector memory CD45RA+ cells. Sequenced: naive CD8+ T cells sorted from blood. These receptor sequences come from a man younger than 30 in good health.

The CDR3, as DNA: TGTGCCAGCAGTGAGTGGGGACAGGGGGAGTACGAGCAGTACTTC. It encodes CASSEWGQGEYEQYF. The gene calls are TRBV2 and TRBJ2-7; 11 bases fit TRBD1. This CDR3 contains 15 residues. Germline CDR1 is SNHLY and CDR2 is FYNNEI. V lost 3 bases to trimming and J lost 4 bases; unmatched junction nucleotides: 5.

The chain carries TRBV5-1 and TRBJ2-7; 10 bases line up with TRBD1. Looked up from germline, CDR1 is SGHRS and CDR2 is YFSETQ. V dropped 0 bases and J dropped 5; count of bases not matched to a gene: 8. This CDR3 is 16 amino acids long. The CDR3 DNA is TGCGCCAGCAGCTTGGGACCCGGGACAGGGGTCCACGAGCAGTACTTC. Translating gives CASSLGPGTGVHEQYF. Together with reference TRBV5-1 and TRBJ2-7, the CDR3 gives the full variable domain: KAGVTQTPRYLIKTRGQQVTLSCSPISGHRSVSWYQQTPGQGLQFLFEYFSETQRNKGNFPGRFSGRQFSNSRSEMNVSTLELGDSALYLCASSLGPGTGVHEQYFGPGTRLTVT.

This clone has just one count. This chain uses TRBV30 with TRBJ1-1, with a possible D match to TRBD1 (5 bases). CDR1 and CDR2 (germline): GTSNPN, SVGIG (reference sequence). This CDR3 comprises 13 residues. Between the trimmed V and J ends, which lost 0 bases and 5 bases, there was a span of 10 bases. The DNA of the CDR3 is TGTGCCTGGAGTGTAGAGGGGTGGACTGAAGCTTTCTTT. Translation: CAWSVEGWTEAFF.

The CDR3 sequence: CAWSAYRDSETQYF. CDR3 coding DNA: TGTGCCTGGAGCGCATACAGGGATTCGGAGACCCAGTACTTC. The chain has TRBV30 and TRBJ2-5; TRBD1 might be the D (6 bases). V lost 3 bases and J 5 bases, leaving 16 bases between the germline ends. In germline, CDR1 is GTSNPN, CDR2 SVGIG (reference sequence). This CDR3 contains 14 residues.

The chain joins TRBV5-1 to TRBJ2-5; the match to TRBD2 covers 9 bases. CDR3 size: 15 residues. Germline V lookup: CDR1 SGHRS, CDR2 YFSETQ. J lost 4 bases, V lost 5 bases, and 9 bases had no gene match. The CDR3 here is CASSFSGGPRETQYF. In DNA, the CDR3 is TGCGCCAGCAGTTTTAGCGGGGGCCCGCGAGAGACCCAGTACTTC.

This clone was observed once. The chain joins TRBV7-3 to TRBJ2-7, with a weak D call TRBD1 (6 bases). This CDR3 region has 16 residues. Per germline, CDR1 SGHTA and CDR2 FQGTGA. Trimming stripped 1 base from V and 0 bases from J, with 13 bases between. This CDR3 reads CASSLNGGESSYEQYF. DNA for the CDR3: TGTGCCAGCAGCTTAAATGGGGGCGAGAGCTCCTACGAGCAGTACTTC. Complete variable domain (other parts from reference TRBV7-3 and TRBJ2-7): GAGVSQTPSNKVTEKGKYVELRCDPISGHTALYWYRQSLGQGPEFLIYFQGTGAADDSGLPNDRFFAVRPEGSVSTLKIQRTERGDSAVYLCASSLNGGESSYEQYFGPGTRLTVT.

The chain has TRBV9 and TRBJ2-7, with a possible D match to TRBD2 (6 bases). Germline CDR1 SGDLS, CDR2 YYNGEE. The CDR3 is 14 residues long. Trimming shortened V by 3 bases and J by 2 bases, and 12 bases separated the two germline ends. CDR3 protein: CASSALGGAYEQYF. The CDR3 DNA sequence: TGTGCCAGCAGCGCCCTGGGCGGGGCCTACGAGCAGTACTTC.

The V and J genes are TRBV7-9 and TRBJ2-7; D call uncertain. The CDR3 covers 13 residues. The V end lost 2 bases, the J end lost 2 bases, and 7 bases lay between the germline ends. CDR1 and CDR2 (germline): SEHNR, FQNEAQ (reference sequence). DNA of the CDR3: TGTGCCAGCAGCTTAACAGAGGCCTACGAGCAGTACTTC. This encodes CASSLTEAYEQYF.

The V call is TRBV27, the J call TRBJ2-2, with 8 bases fitting TRBD2. Germline V CDR1 and CDR2: MNHEY, SMNVEV (reference sequence). This CDR3 region has 16 residues. V lost 6 bases to trimming and J lost 5 bases; unmatched junction nucleotides: 11. This chain's CDR3 is CASSPLSGEGTGELFF. CDR3 coding DNA: TGTGCCAGCAGCCCTCTTAGCGGGGAAGGGACCGGGGAGCTGTTTTTT.

This rearrangement joins TRBV9 to TRBJ2-6; D gene ambiguous. The V gene lost 3 bases and the J gene lost 0 bases, with 13 bases spanning the gap. The CDR3 loop spans 17 amino acids. Looked up from germline, CDR1 is SGDLS and CDR2 is YYNGEE. This CDR3 reads CASSAAVLNSGANVLTF. CDR3 sequence (DNA): TGTGCCAGCAGCGCGGCGGTTTTAAACTCTGGGGCCAACGTCCTGACTTTC.

The gene calls are TRBV20-1 and TRBJ2-7; D is unclear. Per germline, CDR1 DFQATT and CDR2 SNEGSKA (reference sequence). Trimming took 4 bases from V and 4 from J, leaving 8 bases between them. The CDR3 extends over 11 amino acids. DNA of the CDR3: TGCAGTGCTAATTCCGGGTACGAGCAGTACTTC. Its translation: CSANSGYEQYF.

This chain uses TRBV9 with TRBJ1-2; 7 nucleotides agree with TRBD1. V was pared by 4 bases and J by 11 bases, with 20 bases of the junction left unmatched. The CDR3 consists of 16 residues. CDR1 SGDLS and CDR2 YYNGEE come from the germline V gene. In DNA, the CDR3 is TGTGCCAGCAGCCCCCTAGGCGGGACAGAAGCTTTGTTGTACACCTTC. Protein: CASSPLGGTEALLYTF. The whole variable domain, remainder taken from reference TRBV9 and TRBJ1-2, is DSGVTQTPKHLITATGQRVTLRCSPRSGDLSVYWYQQSLDQGLQFLIQYYNGEERAKGNILERFSAQQFPDLHSELNLSSLELGDSALYFCASSPLGGTEALLYTFGSGTRLTVV.

This clone was recorded only once. The chain carries TRBV2 and TRBJ2-7; perhaps TRBD2 as D (6 bases). In germline, CDR1 is SNHLY, CDR2 FYNNEI. The ends were cut back, 6 bases at V and 4 bases at J, with 19 bases in the middle. CDR3 length: 15 residues. The CDR3 loop reads CASSEGLALIYEQYF. CDR3 bases: TGTGCCAGCAGCGAGGGGCTAGCGCTTATATACGAGCAGTACTTC.

The chain links TRBV7-9 to TRBJ1-2, with a tentative D call TRBD1 (5 bases). The CDR3 runs 16 residues. Germline V gene lookup returns CDR1 SEHNR and CDR2 FQNEAQ (reference sequence). Trimming removed 4 bases from V and 0 bases from J, with 15 bases in between. The CDR3: CASSSSLQEANYGYTF. CDR3 sequence (DNA): TGTGCCAGCAGCTCAAGCCTACAGGAGGCTAACTATGGCTACACCTTC.

This clone is a singleton in its sample. The junction departs from germline at one end; a sequencing error may be responsible. The genes are TRBV28 and TRBJ1-3; D unresolved. Looked up from germline, CDR1 is MDHEN and CDR2 is SYDVKM. The CDR3 runs to 14 residues. CDR3 loop: CASSSRNSGNTIYF. The CDR3 DNA follows: TGTGCCAGTAGTTCCCGGAACTCTGGAAACACCATATATTTT. The variable domain in full, completed from reference TRBV28 and TRBJ1-3, reads DVKVTQSSRYLVKRTGEKVFLECVQDMDHENMFWYRQDPGLGLRLIYFSYDVKMKEKGDIPEGYSVSREKKERFSLILESASTNQTSMYLCASSSRNSGNTIYFGEGSWLTVV.

This rearrangement joins TRBV30 to TRBJ1-1; D gene unclear. Germline V gene data show CDR1 as GTSNPN and CDR2 as SVGIG (reference sequence). Trimming removed 4 bases at V and 0 bases at J, with 12 bases between. The CDR3 totals 14 residues. CDR3 amino acids: CAWKGVLLNTEAFF. CDR3 coding DNA: TGTGCCTGGAAGGGCGTGCTACTGAACACTGAAGCTTTCTTT. The full variable domain, in which reference TRBV30 and TRBJ1-1 provide the parts outside the CDR3, is SQTIHQWPATLVQPVGSPLSLECTVEGTSNPNLYWYRQAAGRGLQLLFYSVGIGQISSEVPQNLSASRPQDRQFILSSKKLLLSDSGFYLCAWKGVLLNTEAFFGQGTRLTVV.

The V and J genes are TRBV9 and TRBJ2-1; TRBD1 agrees at 11 bases. This CDR3 contains 13 residues. The ends lost 0 bases at V and 15 bases at J; junction bases unmatched: 5. Germline assignment: CDR1 SGDLS and CDR2 YYNGEE. Here the CDR3 DNA reads TGTGCCAGCAGCGTAGGAGGACAGGGGGCACCGTTCTTC. Amino acid sequence: CASSVGGQGAPFF.

V and J are TRBV9 and TRBJ2-3; D may match TRBD1 or TRBD2 (5 bases each). The germline V gene has CDR1 SGDLS and CDR2 YYNGEE. V lost 3 bases to trimming and J lost 6 bases, with 17 bases between them. The CDR3 has 15 residues. CDR3: CASSAGTTIRDTQYF. DNA for the CDR3: TGTGCCAGCAGCGCCGGGACCACTATTAGGGATACGCAGTATTTT.

The V gene is TRBV2, the J gene TRBJ1-2, with TRBD1 as a possible D gene (6 bases). Germline V gene lookup returns CDR1 SNHLY and CDR2 FYNNEI. The V end lost 9 bases, the J end lost 4 bases, and 21 bases lay between the germline ends. CDR3 size: 15 residues. The CDR3 here is CAREKLTGQAYGYTF. The CDR3 bases are TGTGCCAGGGAAAAACTGACGGGACAAGCCTATGGCTACACCTTC. Filled out from reference TRBV2 and TRBJ1-2, the complete variable domain reads EPEVTQTPSHQVTQMGQEVILRCVPISNHLYFYWYRQILGQKVEFLVSFYNNEISEKSEIFDDQFSVERPDGSNFTLKIRSTKLEDSAMYFCAREKLTGQAYGYTFGSGTRLTVV.

This clone appeared once. V and J are TRBV7-9 and TRBJ1-1, with D perhaps TRBD1 (5 bases). The length of the CDR3 is 15 residues. Trimming stripped 0 bases from V and 3 bases from J, with 11 bases between. CDR1 is SEHNR, CDR2 FQNEAQ, per germline (reference sequence). The CDR3 here is CASSLAAPGYTEAFF. The DNA of the CDR3 is TGTGCCAGCAGCTTAGCGGCTCCAGGGTACACTGAAGCTTTCTTT. Together with reference TRBV7-9 and TRBJ1-1, the CDR3 gives the full variable domain: DTGVSQNPRHKITKRGQNVTFRCDPISEHNRLYWYRQTLGQGPEFLTYFQNEAQLEKSRLLSDRFSAERPKGSFSTLEIQRTEQGDSAMYLCASSLAAPGYTEAFFGQGTRLTVV.

The chain links TRBV30 to TRBJ1-2; D might be TRBD1 (5 bases). This CDR3 is built from 12 residues. V lost 3 bases to trimming and J lost 0 bases, with 5 bases between them. Germline V lookup: CDR1 GTSNPN, CDR2 SVGIG (reference sequence). The CDR3 DNA is TGTGCCTGGAGGGGGGCTAACTATGGCTACACCTTC. It codes for CAWRGANYGYTF.

Comments on this clone: This sample also contains other DNA sequences that code for the same CDR3. CDR3 region: CASSQAPDYEQYF. The CDR3 bases are TGCGCCAGCAGCCAAGCGCCAGACTACGAGCAGTACTTC. The chain couples TRBV4-1 to TRBJ2-7; D is undetermined. The CDR3 runs to 13 residues. The V end was cut by 1 base, the J end by 3 bases, with 7 bases between. CDR1 and CDR2 (germline): MGHRA, YSYEKL.

The chain links TRBV10-3 to TRBJ1-2, with 7 bases matching TRBD1. The CDR3 consists of 13 residues. V gave up 8 bases and J gave up 2 bases; unmatched junction bases: 5. Per the germline V gene, CDR1 is ENHRY and CDR2 is SYGVKD. CDR3 region: CAIGEGANYGYTF. CDR3 coding DNA: TGTGCCATCGGGGAGGGGGCCAACTATGGCTACACCTTC.

This clone was seen a single time. The chain combines TRBV19 with TRBJ1-2; 8 bases agree with TRBD1. The CDR3 sequence is 16 residues long. The J segment lost 2 bases and the V segment lost 10 bases, leaving 15 bases of the junction unmatched. From germline, CDR1 is LNHDA and CDR2 SQIVND (reference sequence). In nucleotides, the CDR3 is TGTGCCACCTTCGATCCTCAGGGGGCAGCGAACTATGGCTACACCTTC. The encoded protein is CATFDPQGAANYGYTF. Combining the CDR3 with reference TRBV19 and TRBJ1-2 gives the whole variable domain DGGITQSPKYLFRKEGQNVTLSCEQNLNHDAMYWYRQDPGQGLRLIYYSQIVNDFQKGDIAEGYSVSREKKESFPLTVTSAQKNPTAFYLCATFDPQGAANYGYTFGSGTRLTVV.

The chain has TRBV9 and TRBJ2-5; TRBD1 agrees at 9 bases. CDR3 length: 16 residues. Germline trimming cut 4 bases from V and 4 bases from J; bases unmatched to any gene: 11. Germline V gene data show CDR1 as SGDLS and CDR2 as YYNGEE. The CDR3 DNA reads as TGTGCCAGCAGCAACTCACCCCGGACAGGGGTAGAGACCCAGTACTTC. This translates into CASSNSPRTGVETQYF.